Following are 2 T cell receptor beta chains from one sample sequenced in a study of T cell responses to AZD1222 COVID-19 vaccine. Produced via immunoSEQ multiplex PCR; TCRdb's table is partial and in-frame only. The sample holds 100,000 to 110,000 clones, around nine tenths seen once. The input for sequencing was peripheral blood, taken on day 0 of AZD1222 vaccination. The receptors stem from an adult in good health.

The chain combines TRBV4-3 with TRBJ2-7, with D possibly TRBD2 on 6 matching bases. Deletions cut 0 bases from V and 2 bases from J, with 11 bases between. The V gene's germline CDR1 is LGHNA and CDR2 YSLEER. The CDR3 loop spans 15 amino acids. The CDR3, as DNA: TGCGCCAGCAGCCAAGAGATGGGGGGAGCCTACGAGCAGTACTTC. Protein sequence: CASSQEMGGAYEQYF.

The chain links TRBV7-2 to TRBJ1-2; no clear D. The germline V gene has CDR1 SGHTA and CDR2 FQGNSA. This CDR3 is 15 amino acids long. The ends were cut back, 4 bases at V and 6 bases at J, with 18 bases in the middle. CDR3 sequence (DNA): TGTGCCAGCAGCTACTCACACACAGCGGTGAATGGCTACACCTTC. Translation: CASSYSHTAVNGYTF.